What follows is one T cell receptor (beta chain) and its context. Its antigen is unidentified. The data were obtained in a study of CD8+ T cells in alopecia areata. Study background: Treated patients received oral tofacitinib, 5 to 10 mg twice daily. Tofacitinib exposure lasted 6 to 18 months, followed by 6 months off drug.

Sequencing relied on a cDNA template that was reverse transcribed from extracted RNA. Produced via immunoSEQ multiplex PCR; TCRdb's table is partial and in-frame only. The data show approximately 66,000 clones, 50% to 75% seen once. Findings and limits, study-wide: Sequenced scalp T cells also include alphabeta T cells resident in normal skin.

The source material was CD8+ T cells sorted from blood, sampled at week 0. This clonotype was obtained from a human donor with alopecia areata.

The CDR3 region is CASSGGTTTSDEQYF. For the CDR3, the DNA is TGCGCCAGCAGCGGGGGGACTACCACCTCGGACGAGCAGTACTTC. This sequence joins TRBV5-1 and TRBJ2-7; the match to TRBD2 covers 7 bases. The CDR3 runs to 15 residues. Germline V gene data show CDR1 as SGHRS and CDR2 as YFSETQ. Losses at the gene ends were 4 bases for V and 5 bases for J; bases not matched to a gene: 12.